The present T cell receptor beta chain was sequenced within a study of blood T cell repertoires in COVID-19. CDR3 size: 13 residues. Germline CDR1 and CDR2: MNHEY and SVGEGT. Trimming removed 2 bases from V and 4 bases from J, with 8 bases in between. Original processing notes: Amplification of reference gene primers was used by the study to estimate nucleated cell counts. TCRdb keeps only in-frame clones here, not all; method: immunoSEQ multiplex PCR. V, J and clone size derive from that table, while D and trimming were established from the DNA sequence. The sample includes about 59,000 clones, 81% of them seen just once.

The receptor was isolated from a woman older than 75 with active or convalescent COVID-19. The chain recombines TRBV6-2 or TRBV6-3 with TRBJ1-2, with D possibly matching TRBD1 (5 bases). Specimen: peripheral blood. CDR3 in DNA: TGTGCCAGCAGTTACGGGGGGTCCTATGGCTACACCTTC. Its protein product is CASSYGGSYGYTF.